This T cell receptor beta chain was sequenced in a study of T cells expressing NK-cell markers. Background on the study: TCR beta repertoires came from sorted CD3+CD56+NKG2C+, CD3+CD56+NKG2C- and CD3+CD56-NKG2C+ T cells. Among eight sequenced donors, seven carried HCMV seropositivity while one was seronegative. Study-wide results and caveats: Several donors showed these clonotypes also leading the CD3+CD56-NKG2C+ fraction.

With regard to this clonotype: The antigen is undetermined.

The authors generated TCR beta cDNA through 5'RACE template switching with UMIs. TCRdb re-called the 5' RACE reads and catalogs CDR3 proteins one per entry, DNA excluded. In all, the sample yields fewer than 400,000 distinct CDR3 sequences. This CDR3 has 13 residues. The gene calls are TRBV21-1 and TRBJ2-7; TCRdb picks TRBD1, but there is no DNA to check that call. TRBV21-1 is a known pseudogene. Sequencing was performed on blood T cells: a sorted CD56 or NKG2C T cell subset, CD4+ or CD8+ T cells, or bulk PBMC T cells (not recorded which). This TCR came from a woman aged 45-60 years in good health. The CDR3 sequence is CASSTGHEYEQYF.